This TCR beta chain was sequenced in a study of blood T cell repertoires in COVID-19. Study background: The samples span acute and convalescent COVID-19 from the United States, Italy and Spain.

The V gene end was trimmed by 6 bases and the J gene end by 4 bases; junction bases not matched to a gene: 5. Germline V gene data show CDR1 as LNHDA and CDR2 as SQIVND (reference sequence). This CDR3 has 14 amino acids. Cohorts were determined from participant-reported clinical history. Ten or more counts support this clone. Original handling: From reference gene primer amplification, estimates of nucleated cell counts were derived. Data came from immunoSEQ multiplex PCR; TCRdb stores just in-frame clones and leaves some out. V and J calls and clone size are as listed in that table; D and trimming were resolved from the DNA. Of 230,000 or so clones in the sample, 84% were seen once.

This chain joins TRBV19 and TRBJ1-3, with 8 bases lining up with TRBD1. The TCR sequence derives from a man over 45 who had recovered from COVID-19. Sequencing was done on a sample of PBMCs or T cells enriched from blood (not recorded which). The CDR3 region has the DNA TGTGCCAGTAGCGCAGGGGGCGCGGGAAACACCATATATTTT. Its protein product is CASSAGGAGNTIYF.